This T cell receptor (beta chain) comes out of a study of sequential checkpoint blockade in melanoma. J lost 3 bases, V lost 1 base, and 4 bases had no gene match. Germline V gene sequence: CDR1 MDHEN, CDR2 SYDVKM. The CDR3 is 15 amino acids. Treatment indicated: randomized to nivolumab then ipilimumab (arm A) or the reverse (arm B). Measured with immunoSEQ multiplex PCR; TCRdb has only the in-frame clones, and not every one. The sample holds more than 9,000 clones, 77% seen once. This clone showed up just once. The chain links TRBV28 to TRBJ1-1; 8 bases match TRBD1. The TCR comes from a human donor with melanoma. The material was CD8+ T cells sorted from blood (inferred from file names), obtained from a patient given nivolumab and ipilimumab in sequence. The CDR3 reads CASSLYRTGYTEAFF. In nucleotides, the CDR3 is TGTGCCAGCAGTTTATATCGGACAGGGTACACTGAAGCTTTCTTT.